Following are 30 T cell receptor beta chains from one sample sequenced in a study of shared clonotypes between healthy human individuals. It was CD45RO-negative cells, positively selected for CCR7, that made up naive CD8 cells, with terminally differentiated effector memory CD45RA+ cells excluded. Method: immunoSEQ multiplex PCR; TCRdb's copy keeps in-frame clones and lacks some. The sample lists about 2.1 million clones; 93% were seen once. Sequenced sample: naive CD8+ T cells from PBMCs. These receptors were obtained from a man aged 18 to 35 in good health. Some clones in this sample may be carry-over from other donors' samples.

This clone was seen more than once but under ten times. DNA of the CDR3: TGTGCCAGCAGTTTCGATGCAGGCACTGAAGCTTTCTTT. This codes for CASSFDAGTEAFF. V usage is TRBV28 and J usage is TRBJ1-1; D unresolved. The V end was cut by 3 bases, the J end by 4 bases, with 9 bases between. Germline lookup yields CDR1 MDHEN and CDR2 SYDVKM. CDR3 length equals 13 residues.

This clone was seen just once. The CDR3 coding sequence is TGCAGCGTTGTTGGGACAGAAAGCTCCTACGAGCAGTACTTC. Protein sequence: CSVVGTESSYEQYF. The chain employs TRBV29-1 and TRBJ2-7; 7 bases line up with TRBD1. Germline CDR1 SQVTM, CDR2 ANQGSEA. The CDR3 extends over 14 amino acids. V was pared by 4 bases and J by 0 bases, with 6 bases of the junction left unmatched.

The rearrangement joins TRBV11-2 to TRBJ1-2, with 9 bases identical to TRBD1. The J segment lost 3 bases and the V segment lost 4 bases, leaving 6 bases of the junction unmatched. CDR1 SGHAT and CDR2 FQNNGV come from the germline V gene. The CDR3 runs 15 residues. CDR3 coding DNA: TGTGCCAGCAGCTCCAGGACAGGGGAGCACTATGGCTACACCTTC. Translating it yields CASSSRTGEHYGYTF.

The V and J genes are TRBV19 and TRBJ1-4; D is uncertain. V was clipped by 0 bases and J by 7 bases, with 6 bases between them. The germline gives CDR1 LNHDA, CDR2 SQIVND (reference sequence). The CDR3 runs to 13 residues. The CDR3 bases are TGTGCCAGTAGTATAGATCTTCGTGAAAAACTGTTTTTT. Protein product: CASSIDLREKLFF.

This clone was detected once. This sequence joins TRBV7-6 and TRBJ1-1; a weak D match, TRBD1 (6 bases). Trimming left V 1 base short and J 11 bases short, with 17 bases between. Germline-derived CDR1 and CDR2 are SGHVS and FNYEAQ. CDR3 size: 14 residues. The chain's CDR3 is CASSLDGTPSRAFF. The CDR3 DNA sequence: TGTGCCAGCAGCTTAGACGGGACACCCAGTAGGGCTTTCTTT.

J is TRBJ1-2 and V is TRBV2; D gene unclear. This CDR3 is 10 amino acids long. The V end was cut by 2 bases, the J end by 13 bases, with 8 bases between. Germline V CDR1 and CDR2: SNHLY, FYNNEI. This CDR3 is CASSEIPLTF. The DNA for the CDR3 is TGTGCCAGCAGTGAAATCCCGCTCACCTTC.

The chain recombines TRBV30 with TRBJ1-1; D ambiguous. The CDR3 length is 9 residues. Per germline, CDR1 GTSNPN and CDR2 SVGIG (reference sequence). Trimming removed 2 bases from V and 11 bases from J, with 6 bases in between. CDR3 sequence: CAWSHEAFF. The CDR3 nucleotides read TGTGCCTGGAGTCACGAGGCTTTCTTT. Full variable domain (remainder filled in from reference TRBV30 and TRBJ1-1): SQTIHQWPATLVQPVGSPLSLECTVEGTSNPNLYWYRQAAGRGLQLLFYSVGIGQISSEVPQNLSASRPQDRQFILSSKKLLLSDSGFYLCAWSHEAFFGQGTRLTVV.

This chain connects TRBV30 to TRBJ2-1; D remains ambiguous. Germline V gene sequence: CDR1 GTSNPN, CDR2 SVGIG (reference sequence). The length of the CDR3 is 16 residues. V was clipped by 2 bases and J by 3 bases, with 17 bases between them. CDR3 loop: CAWSSTPPPFYNEQFF. In DNA, the CDR3 is TGTGCCTGGAGTAGTACACCGCCGCCCTTCTACAATGAGCAGTTCTTC.

The V gene is TRBV7-9, the J gene TRBJ2-1; 7 bases are shared with TRBD2. The CDR3 loop spans 16 amino acids. Per the germline V gene, CDR1 is SEHNR and CDR2 is FQNEAQ (reference sequence). After removal of 5 bases from V and 9 bases from J, the junction contained 16 bases not matched to a gene. The CDR3 nucleotides are TGTGCCAGCAGCCCCGGGGGGTTGCAGGGTCGTGGTGAGCAGTTCTTC. Protein: CASSPGGLQGRGEQFF.

CDR3 in amino acids: CASSLGLGGIEQYF. For the CDR3, the DNA is TGTGCCAGCAGCTTAGGGTTGGGGGGGATCGAGCAGTACTTC. The rearrangement links TRBV7-8 to TRBJ2-7, with 7 positions matching TRBD2. Germline loops: CDR1 SGHVS, CDR2 FQNEAQ. Unmatched junction bases numbered 6, after V lost 1 base and J lost 6 bases. This CDR3 contains 14 residues.

The chain recombines TRBV7-2 with TRBJ2-7, with 8 bases identical to TRBD2. Losses at the gene ends were 3 bases for V and 0 bases for J; bases not matched to a gene: 10. The CDR3 consists of 17 residues. Germline V CDR1 and CDR2: SGHTA, FQGNSA. CDR3 region: CASSLLTSAPNSYEQYF. Written as DNA, the CDR3 is TGTGCCAGCAGCTTGTTGACTAGCGCTCCTAACTCCTACGAGCAGTACTTC.

This rearrangement joins TRBV28 to TRBJ2-6; no clear D gene. The CDR3 is made up of 14 amino acids. Per the germline V gene, CDR1 is MDHEN and CDR2 is SYDVKM. V dropped 6 bases and J dropped 1 base, with 7 bases sitting between them. CDR3 DNA sequence: TGTGCCAGCAGGGAAGCGTCTGGGGCCAACGTCCTGACTTTC. Encoded protein: CASREASGANVLTF.

The CDR3, as DNA: TGTGCCACCCTCGACCCGGGAGGGGGGGATACGCAGTATTTT. Its translation is CATLDPGGGDTQYF. This chain uses TRBV2 with TRBJ2-3; 8 nucleotides line up with TRBD2. Germline V gives CDR1 SNHLY, CDR2 FYNNEI. Trimming removed 10 bases from V and 6 bases from J; junction bases left unmatched: 12. The CDR3 consists of 14 residues.

This rearrangement joins TRBV7-9 to TRBJ1-3; 9 bases are shared with TRBD1. The CDR3 is 15 amino acids. Germline CDR1 SEHNR, CDR2 FQNEAQ (reference sequence). V shed 3 bases, J shed 8 bases, and the junction held 8 bases outside the gene matches. CDR3 DNA: TGTGCCAGCAGCTTCCACAGGGGGCGATTTGACACCATATATTTT. This codes for CASSFHRGRFDTIYF.

The chain carries TRBV7-2 and TRBJ2-2; 14 nucleotides align to TRBD2. The CDR3 is 16 residues long. Per germline, CDR1 SGHTA and CDR2 FQGNSA. Trimming cost V 5 bases and J 6 bases; bases outside gene matches: 5. CDR3 sequence: CASSGRLAGGPGELFF. The CDR3 DNA is TGTGCCAGCAGCGGCCGACTAGCGGGAGGGCCCGGGGAGCTGTTTTTT.

V gene TRBV28 combines with J gene TRBJ2-2; D unresolved. The CDR3 loop spans 17 amino acids. Trimming stripped 5 bases from V and 4 bases from J, with 20 bases between. The V gene's germline CDR1 is MDHEN and CDR2 SYDVKM. The CDR3 loop reads CASSLRKMALGTGELFF. In DNA, the CDR3 is TGTGCCAGCAGTCTCCGAAAAATGGCTTTGGGCACCGGGGAGCTGTTTTTT. Together with reference TRBV28 and TRBJ2-2, the CDR3 gives the full variable domain: DVKVTQSSRYLVKRTGEKVFLECVQDMDHENMFWYRQDPGLGLRLIYFSYDVKMKEKGDIPEGYSVSREKKERFSLILESASTNQTSMYLCASSLRKMALGTGELFFGEGSRLTVL.

By sample share, this clone is medium-sized (0.01 to 0.1%). This sequence joins TRBV19 and TRBJ2-3; 7 bases match TRBD1. Germline trimming cut 4 bases from V and 2 bases from J; bases unmatched to any gene: 6. This CDR3 spans 15 amino acids. Looked up from germline, CDR1 is LNHDA and CDR2 is SQIVND (reference sequence). As DNA, the CDR3 is TGTGCCAGTAGTACCCGGGACAGATTCACAGATACGCAGTATTTT. As protein: CASSTRDRFTDTQYF.

The chain recombines TRBV5-1 with TRBJ2-1; perhaps TRBD2 as D (5 bases). V lost 0 bases and J lost 8, with 15 bases in between. The V gene's germline CDR1 is SGHRS and CDR2 YFSETQ. This CDR3 has 15 amino acids. CDR3 amino acids: CASSLAGLSSDEQFF. The CDR3, as DNA: TGCGCCAGCAGCTTGGCGGGTCTTAGTAGCGATGAGCAGTTCTTC.

This clone came up once. This sequence joins TRBV27 and TRBJ2-2, with 7 bases that match TRBD1. The J segment lost 6 bases and the V segment lost 3 bases, leaving 7 bases of the junction unmatched. Germline V lookup: CDR1 MNHEY, CDR2 SMNVEV (reference sequence). This CDR3 comprises 15 residues. This chain's CDR3 is CASSLTDRPAGELFF. The CDR3 DNA reads as TGTGCCAGCAGTTTGACGGACAGGCCCGCCGGGGAGCTGTTTTTT.

V is TRBV19 and J is TRBJ2-7; 9 positions match TRBD2. Trimming cost V 3 bases and J 5 bases; bases outside gene matches: 11. The CDR3 is 16 amino acids. Per germline, CDR1 LNHDA and CDR2 SQIVND (reference sequence). The CDR3 DNA reads TGTGCCAGTAGTATGGGTAGCGGGAGTTCTCCCCACGAGCAGTACTTC. It yields the protein CASSMGSGSSPHEQYF.

This chain joins TRBV27 and TRBJ1-2; 9 nucleotides match TRBD1. Germline CDR1 MNHEY, CDR2 SMNVEV (reference sequence). Trimming cost V 2 bases and J 8 bases; bases outside gene matches: 12. This CDR3 contains 16 residues. Here the CDR3 reads CASSLGQGSFPAGYTF. The CDR3 region has the DNA TGTGCCAGCAGTTTAGGACAGGGGTCTTTTCCGGCGGGCTACACCTTC.

This rearrangement joins TRBV19 to TRBJ1-2; maybe TRBD1 (5 bases). Germline CDR1 and CDR2: LNHDA and SQIVND (reference sequence). The CDR3 loop spans 13 amino acids. V lost 7 bases and J lost 2, with 11 bases in between. DNA of the CDR3: TGTGCCAGTATAGACAGCGACAACTATGGCTACACCTTC. Its translation is CASIDSDNYGYTF.

This chain links TRBV25-1 with TRBJ2-1; 12 bases are a match to TRBD2. CDR3 length equals 18 residues. Germline assignment: CDR1 MGHDK and CDR2 SYGVNS. V gave up 5 bases and J gave up 1 base; unmatched junction bases: 9. CDR3 sequence reads: CASSSYGLAGRSYNEQFF. The CDR3 region has the DNA TGTGCCAGCAGTTCCTACGGACTAGCGGGAAGATCCTACAATGAGCAGTTCTTC. Using reference TRBV25-1 and TRBJ2-1 for the parts outside the CDR3, the full variable domain is EADIYQTPRYLVIGTGKKITLECSQTMGHDKMYWYQQDPGMELHLIHYSYGVNSTEKGDLSSESTVSRIRTEHFPLTLESARPSHTSQYLCASSSYGLAGRSYNEQFFGPGTRLTVL.

CDR3 coding DNA: TGTGCCAGCAGCCCCGGTACATCTAGCACAGATACGCAGTATTTT. Its protein is CASSPGTSSTDTQYF. This chain connects TRBV7-2 to TRBJ2-3; no clear D gene. This CDR3 comprises 15 residues. V was trimmed by 5 bases and J by 0 bases, leaving 12 bases between them. CDR1 and CDR2 from the germline V gene are SGHTA and FQGNSA.

The chain links TRBV30 to TRBJ1-6; no reliable D call. CDR3 length: 11 residues. In germline, CDR1 is GTSNPN, CDR2 SVGIG (reference sequence). The V end lost 5 bases, the J end lost 7 bases, and 6 bases lay between the germline ends. The CDR3 DNA reads as TGTGCCTGGGCCATGAATTCACCCCTCCACTTT. It codes for CAWAMNSPLHF.

The chain is built from TRBV4-3 and TRBJ1-4; D may be TRBD1 (5 bases). The CDR3 runs to 16 residues. Germline assignment: CDR1 LGHNA and CDR2 YSLEER. The V and J ends lost 0 bases and 6 bases respectively, with 14 bases between them. CDR3: CASSQDRRGRYEKLFF. The CDR3, as DNA: TGCGCCAGCAGCCAAGATCGGCGGGGACGCTATGAAAAACTGTTTTTT.

V and J are TRBV28 and TRBJ2-1; no reliable D call. The V gene's germline CDR1 is MDHEN and CDR2 SYDVKM. V lost 2 bases to trimming and J lost 4 bases, with 3 bases between them. The CDR3 extends over 12 amino acids. The CDR3 DNA follows: TGTGCCAGCAGTTTACAGTACAATGAGCAGTTCTTC. Its protein is CASSLQYNEQFF.

The chain joins TRBV15 to TRBJ2-1, with TRBD1 matching over 7 bases. Germline loops: CDR1 LNHNV, CDR2 YYDKDF (reference sequence). The CDR3 covers 13 residues. Trimming at V came to 6 bases and at J to 6 bases, leaving 5 bases not matched to a gene. The CDR3 here is CATRRDSVNEQFF. In DNA form, the CDR3 reads TGTGCCACCAGGAGGGACAGCGTCAATGAGCAGTTCTTC.

This chain uses TRBV5-6 with TRBJ2-1; the D is unclear. V dropped 3 bases and J dropped 5 bases, with 6 bases sitting between them. Germline V lookup: CDR1 SGHDT, CDR2 YYEEEE. The CDR3 totals 12 residues. The CDR3 here is CASSSRDNEQFF. In DNA, the CDR3 is TGTGCCAGCAGCTCCCGGGACAATGAGCAGTTCTTC.

This clone showed up just once. The chain joins TRBV7-9 to TRBJ2-3, with D possibly matching TRBD2 (6 bases). Trimming took off 4 bases at V and 2 bases at J, with 13 bases between the two ends. CDR1 is SEHNR, CDR2 FQNEAQ, per germline (reference sequence). CDR3 length: 15 amino acids. CDR3 bases: TGTGCCAGCAGCTCCGGGACTTTATTCACAGATACGCAGTATTTT. This translates into CASSSGTLFTDTQYF.